The 3 T cell receptor beta chains given below trace back to one sample, sequenced in a study of T cell changes during pregnancy in multiple sclerosis. Assay used: immunoSEQ multiplex PCR; TCRdb lists only in-frame clones, some missing. Altogether roughly 42,000 clones are present, approximately 91% being singletons, with the ten largest covering 0.65% to 0.9%. Source: CD4+ T cells from peripheral blood mononuclear cells, taken before pregnancy. The receptors here all came from a female donor with multiple sclerosis, enrolled in a pregnancy study.

CDR3 coding DNA: TGCGCCAGCAGCTCCGGGACAGCCTCTGGAAACACCATATATTTT. Residues: CASSSGTASGNTIYF. This rearrangement joins TRBV5-1 to TRBJ1-3; TRBD1 matches 7 bases. Germline CDR1 and CDR2: SGHRS and YFSETQ. This CDR3 comprises 15 residues. J gave up 0 bases and V 3 bases, and 3 bases lay outside the gene matches.

The chain employs TRBV20-1 and TRBJ1-2; a weak D match, TRBD1 (5 bases). Germline CDR1 DFQATT, CDR2 SNEGSKA (reference sequence). This CDR3 contains 9 residues. The V end was cut by 7 bases, the J end by 6 bases, with 6 bases between. This chain's CDR3 is CSEGDGYTF. As DNA, the CDR3 is TGCAGTGAAGGGGATGGCTACACCTTC.

The chain combines TRBV15 with TRBJ1-4, with 11 bases aligning to TRBD1. The germline CDR1 and CDR2 sequences are LNHNV and YYDKDF (reference sequence). The length of the CDR3 is 16 residues. The V gene end was trimmed by 1 base and the J gene end by 6 bases; junction bases not matched to a gene: 4. The CDR3 coding sequence is TGTGCCACCAGCAGAGGCAGGACAGGGGGCGATGAAAAACTGTTTTTT. Translation: CATSRGRTGGDEKLFF.